These T cell receptor beta chains were read from a single sample in a study of shared clonotypes between healthy human individuals. The protocol was immunoSEQ multiplex PCR, while the TCRdb copy is restricted to in-frame clones and leaves out a portion. The data show a few million clones, about 92% seen once. Sequencing was done on a sample of naive CD4+ T cells sorted from blood. The receptors here all came from a man aged 18 to 30 in good health. CDR3s include the opening cysteine and the closing phenylalanine or tryptophan. Fields, in order: D gene, J gene, clone size, V gene, CDR3 DNA, CDR3 protein. D genes are given only for firm matches. Clone size is given for some rows only: seen once, a few or many times, or a class if the clone is expanded.

TRBD1,TRBJ1-1,NA,TRBV5-1,TGCGCCAGCAGCCAGACAGGGCTTCCGGGGACTGAAGCTTTCTTT,CASSQTGLPGTEAFF
NA,TRBJ1-5,NA,TRBV7-9,TGTGCCACCGATACGGGAGAGCTGGGCAATCAGCCCCAGCATTTT,CATDTGELGNQPQHF
NA,TRBJ1-1,NA,TRBV18,TGTGCCAGCTCACCGGTTAAGGGGGGGACTGAAGCTTTCTTT,CASSPVKGGTEAFF
NA,TRBJ1-6,once,TRBV6-5,TGTGCCAGCAGTTACCTGGGGGGCTCCTATAATTCACCCCTCCACTTT,CASSYLGGSYNSPLHF
NA,TRBJ2-6,once,TRBV19,TGTGCCACCCAGGGTCCGAGGGTTCCTGGGGCCAACGTCCTGACTTTC,CATQGPRVPGANVLTF
TRBD2,TRBJ2-3,NA,TRBV19,TGTGCCAGCCGTAGACTAGCGGCTAGCACAGATACGCAGTATTTT,CASRRLAASTDTQYF
NA,TRBJ1-5,NA,TRBV30,TGTGCCTGGAGTGAACGGGATATCAATCAGCCCCAGCATTTT,CAWSERDINQPQHF
NA,TRBJ1-3,once,TRBV19,TGTGCCAGTAGTATCCGTAACCCCCTTTCCGGAAACACCATATATTTT,CASSIRNPLSGNTIYF
TRBD1,TRBJ1-5,NA,TRBV27,TGTGCCAGCAGTACCGACAGGGACAGAGGTCAGCCCCAGCATTTT,CASSTDRDRGQPQHF
TRBD1,TRBJ1-4,NA,TRBV10-1,TGCGCCAGCAGTGAGTCCGGGACAGGGAGTGAAAAACTGTTTTTT,CASSESGTGSEKLFF
TRBD1,TRBJ2-7,once,TRBV2,TGTGCCAGCAGTCCCGGGACAGGGATTATGAGCTCCTACGAGCAGTACTTC,CASSPGTGIMSSYEQYF
NA,TRBJ2-7,NA,TRBV18,TGTGCCACCTCCGAAACAGGGAAGGATCCCGAGCAGTACTTC,CATSETGKDPEQYF
TRBD1,TRBJ2-7,NA,TRBV30,TGTGCCTGGACCACAGGGGGCGCATACGAGCAGTACTTC,CAWTTGGAYEQYF
NA,TRBJ1-1,NA,TRBV5-4,TGTGCCAGCAGCCCCCATGGGGGGATGCGAACTGAAGCTTTCTTT,CASSPHGGMRTEAFF
TRBD1,TRBJ2-7,NA,TRBV30,TGTGCCTGGTCGAAGGGACAGGCCCGCGAGCAGTACTTC,CAWSKGQAREQYF
TRBD1,TRBJ2-2,few,TRBV5-1,TGCGCCAGCAGCTGGGACAGGGCGAACACCGGGGAGCTGTTTTTT,CASSWDRANTGELFF
TRBD1,TRBJ2-7,NA,TRBV5-1,TGCGCCAGCAGCCCATCGACAGGGATGCGCGAGCAGTACTTC,CASSPSTGMREQYF
NA,TRBJ1-6,NA,TRBV5-6,TGTGCCAGCAGCTTGTTTAAGGGACGGTCCAATTCACCCCTCCACTTT,CASSLFKGRSNSPLHF
NA,TRBJ1-1,few,TRBV30,TGTGCCCGTACTCGGGGGATGAACACTGAAGCTTTCTTT,CARTRGMNTEAFF
TRBD2,TRBJ2-7,NA,TRBV7-2,TGTGCCAGCAGCTTACCCCAACATCAGACTAGCGGGAGATACGAGCAGTACTTC,CASSLPQHQTSGRYEQYF
NA,TRBJ1-3,NA,TRBV21-1,TGTGCCAGCAGCAAAGCGCTTTCTGACGAAGGAAACACCATATATTTT,CASSKALSDEGNTIYF
NA,TRBJ1-3,NA,TRBV2,TGTGCCAGCACCGAACGAGGGGCCTCTGGAAACACCATATATTTT,CASTERGASGNTIYF
TRBD1,TRBJ1-2,NA,TRBV5-1,TGCGCCACCCGCCGGGACAGCAACTATGGCTACACCTTC,CATRRDSNYGYTF
TRBD1,TRBJ2-2,once,TRBV4-1,TGCGCCAGCAGCAACCCGGGACAGGGGGCCGGGGAGCTGTTTTTT,CASSNPGQGAGELFF
NA,TRBJ1-1,NA,TRBV7-2,TGTGCCAGCAGCTTAGTGGGCTCGGACACTGAAGCTTTCTTT,CASSLVGSDTEAFF
NA,TRBJ1-2,NA,TRBV18,TGTGCCAGCTCACCAGGTACCTATGGCTACACCTTC,CASSPGTYGYTF
TRBD1,TRBJ2-3,NA,TRBV18,TGTGCCAGCTCACCGAGGGGGACAGGGGCTTCCACAGATACGCAGTATTTT,CASSPRGTGASTDTQYF
TRBD1,TRBJ2-1,NA,TRBV5-4,TGTGCCAGCAGATCGGACAGGGGAACCTACAATGAGCAGTTCTTC,CASRSDRGTYNEQFF
NA,TRBJ1-2,NA,TRBV10-3,TGTGCCATCAGTGAGTCGTCAATATATGGCTACACCTTC,CAISESSIYGYTF
NA,TRBJ1-5,NA,TRBV21-1,TGTGCCAGCACCACCCTTCGTCCTATCGGGGACAGGAATCAGCCCCAGCATTTT,CASTTLRPIGDRNQPQHF
NA,TRBJ2-1,once,TRBV18,TGTGCCAGCTCACCGTTACAAGGAGTCTACAATGAGCAGTTCTTC,CASSPLQGVYNEQFF
NA,TRBJ2-7,NA,TRBV5-1,TGCGCCAGCAGCTTGGCGGCGGGACCCTACGAGCAGTACTTC,CASSLAAGPYEQYF
NA,TRBJ2-3,NA,TRBV7-2,NA,CASSFFGEDTQYF
NA,TRBJ1-1,few,TRBV29-1,TGCAGCGTTCATAGCCACCCCGCAGGGAACACTGAAGCTTTCTTT,CSVHSHPAGNTEAFF
NA,TRBJ1-1,NA,TRBV15,TGTGCCACCAGCAGGCGGAACACTGAAGCTTTCTTT,CATSRRNTEAFF
NA,TRBJ1-1,NA,TRBV19,TGTGCCAGTAAAAGGAGCGGCACTGAAGCTTTCTTT,CASKRSGTEAFF
NA,TRBJ1-2,NA,TRBV7-2,TGTGCCAGCAGCTCGCGGCCGACAGCTAACTATGGCTACACCTTC,CASSSRPTANYGYTF
NA,TRBJ2-1,NA,TRBV6-1,TGTGCCAGCATCCTAAGCGGTGGCAATGAGCAGTTCTTC,CASILSGGNEQFF
TRBD2,TRBJ2-1,NA,TRBV5-1,TGCGCCAGCAGCTTGGCCCCACTAGCGGGTAACAATGAGCAGTTCTTC,CASSLAPLAGNNEQFF
NA,TRBJ1-4,NA,TRBV6-5,TGTGCCAGCAGTTACCGCGCGCGAACGCGGGGTGAAAAACTGTTTTTT,CASSYRARTRGEKLFF
TRBD1,TRBJ1-6,NA,TRBV11-2,TGTGCCAGCAGCTCTCAGGGGGCGGGTAATTCACCCCTCCACTTT,CASSSQGAGNSPLHF
TRBD1,TRBJ1-1,NA,TRBV10-3,TGTGCCATCAAGTCAGGGGGCGGTGGGACTGAAGCTTTCTTT,CAIKSGGGGTEAFF
TRBD2,TRBJ2-7,NA,TRBV7-2,TGTGCCAGCAGTTCCCTAGCGGGCCCATCCTACGAGCAGTACTTC,CASSSLAGPSYEQYF
NA,TRBJ2-4,NA,TRBV15,TGTGCCACCAGCAGAGCCGAGAACATTCAGTACTTC,CATSRAENIQYF
NA,TRBJ2-2,NA,TRBV10-3,TGTGCCATCAGTGGCGGGGTGAACACCGGGGAGCTGTTTTTT,CAISGGVNTGELFF
NA,TRBJ1-5,NA,TRBV28,TGTGCCAGCAGTTTCCTTTCAGGGCGGTCCAGCAATCAGCCCCAGCATTTT,CASSFLSGRSSNQPQHF
TRBD2,TRBJ2-1,NA,TRBV6-1,TGTGCCAGCAGTGAGCAACTAGCGGGGGCTCTTAATGAGCAGTTCTTC,CASSEQLAGALNEQFF
NA,TRBJ2-5,NA,TRBV7-9,TGTGCCAGCAGCTTAGAACTAGCCGTTCAAGAGACCCAGTACTTC,CASSLELAVQETQYF
TRBD2,TRBJ2-3,NA,TRBV10-1,TGCGCCAGCAGTGAGTCTTTCGCGGGGGGGTACACAGATACGCAGTATTTT,CASSESFAGGYTDTQYF
NA,TRBJ2-5,NA,TRBV13,TGTGCCAGCACCACGGGGAGAGGGTGGGAGACCCAGTACTTC,CASTTGRGWETQYF
NA,TRBJ1-2,NA,TRBV4-1,TGCGCCAGCAGCCAAGAATTCGGGCAGAACTATGGCTACACCTTC,CASSQEFGQNYGYTF
NA,TRBJ1-5,once,TRBV5-6,TGTGCCAGCAGTGTTGGGATAAATCAGCCCCAGCATTTT,CASSVGINQPQHF